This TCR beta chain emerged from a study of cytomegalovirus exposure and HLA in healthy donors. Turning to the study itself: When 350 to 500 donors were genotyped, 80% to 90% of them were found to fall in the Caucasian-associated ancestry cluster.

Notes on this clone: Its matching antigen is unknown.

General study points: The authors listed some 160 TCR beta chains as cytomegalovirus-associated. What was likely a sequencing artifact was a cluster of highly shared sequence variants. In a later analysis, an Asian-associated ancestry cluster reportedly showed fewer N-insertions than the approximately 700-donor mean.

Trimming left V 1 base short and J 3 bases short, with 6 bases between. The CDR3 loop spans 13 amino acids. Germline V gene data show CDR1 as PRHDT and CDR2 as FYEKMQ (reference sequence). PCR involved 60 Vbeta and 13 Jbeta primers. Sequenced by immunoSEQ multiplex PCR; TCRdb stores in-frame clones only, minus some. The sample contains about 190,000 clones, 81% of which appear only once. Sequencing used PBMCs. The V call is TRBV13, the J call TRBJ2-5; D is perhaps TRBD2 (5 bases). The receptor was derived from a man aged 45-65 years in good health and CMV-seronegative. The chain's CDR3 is CASSLAGKETQYF. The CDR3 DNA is TGTGCCAGCAGCTTAGCGGGGAAAGAGACCCAGTACTTC.